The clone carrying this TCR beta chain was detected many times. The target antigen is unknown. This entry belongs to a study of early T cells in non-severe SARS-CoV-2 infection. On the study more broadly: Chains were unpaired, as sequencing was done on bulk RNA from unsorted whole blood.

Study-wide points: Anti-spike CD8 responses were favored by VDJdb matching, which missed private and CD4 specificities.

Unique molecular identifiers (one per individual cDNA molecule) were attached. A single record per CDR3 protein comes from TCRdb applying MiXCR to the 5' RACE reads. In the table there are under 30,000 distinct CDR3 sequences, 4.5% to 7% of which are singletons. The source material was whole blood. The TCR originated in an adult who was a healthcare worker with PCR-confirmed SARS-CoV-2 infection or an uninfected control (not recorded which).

The CDR3 bases are TGCAGCGTTGATGCCGACTGGAACAAAGGATTCGACTATGGCTACACCTTC. Protein: CSVDADWNKGFDYGYTF. This chain connects TRBV29-1 to TRBJ1-2; D is undetermined. The CDR3 length is 17 residues. CDR1 and CDR2 from the germline V gene are SQVTM and ANQGSEA. V lost 3 bases to trimming and J lost 3 bases, with 23 bases between them.